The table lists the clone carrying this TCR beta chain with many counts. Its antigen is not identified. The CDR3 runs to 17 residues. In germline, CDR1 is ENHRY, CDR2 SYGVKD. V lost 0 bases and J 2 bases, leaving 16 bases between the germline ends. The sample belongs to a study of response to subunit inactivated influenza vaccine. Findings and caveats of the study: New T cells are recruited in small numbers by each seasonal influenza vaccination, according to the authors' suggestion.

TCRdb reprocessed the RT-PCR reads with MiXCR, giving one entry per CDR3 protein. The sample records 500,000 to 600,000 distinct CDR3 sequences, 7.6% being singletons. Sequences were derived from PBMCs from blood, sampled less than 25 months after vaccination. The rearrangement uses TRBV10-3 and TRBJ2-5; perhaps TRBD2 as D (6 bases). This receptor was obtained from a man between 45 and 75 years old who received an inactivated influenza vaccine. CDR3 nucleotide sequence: TGTGCCATCAGTGAGTCGAAGGGAATAGCGGCTCAAGAGACCCAGTACTTC. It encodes CAISESKGIAAQETQYF.